This T cell receptor beta chain was identified during a study of shared T cell receptors in the human thymus. Clones were read by immunoSEQ multiplex PCR, and TCRdb kept only the in-frame ones, dropping some. The table records fewer than 700,000 clones, roughly 90% of them present only once. Deletions cut 9 bases from V and 3 bases from J, with 22 bases between. This CDR3 has 16 residues. From germline, CDR1 is SGHTA and CDR2 FQGNSA. These data are also associated with another study on human thymus T cells. That study reports: Donors were healthy Finnish babies undergoing corrective operations for congenital heart defects. Related reports documented highly overlapping thymic repertoires among unrelated individuals.

The specimen was thymocytes. This TCR derives from a boy in the first two years of life with a congenital heart defect. The chain carries TRBV7-2 and TRBJ2-3; the D gene is possibly TRBD2 (6 bases). The CDR3 DNA sequence: TGTGCCAGTGAGGCCCCACGGGAGTATTCAACAGATACGCAGTATTTT. It encodes CASEAPREYSTDTQYF.